A selection of T cell receptor beta chains follows, all from one sample in a study of blood T cell repertoires in COVID-19. Assay used: immunoSEQ multiplex PCR; TCRdb lists only in-frame clones, some missing. The table includes 110,000 or so clones, 70% to 90% detected once. Sequencing was done on a sample of peripheral blood. The receptors here all came from a woman aged 45-59 years with acute or convalescent COVID-19. Both conserved end residues are part of each CDR3. D genes are given only for firm matches. Some rows mark clone size as missing; the rest say once, few, many or name a class of expanded clone.

J gene,V gene,D gene,clone size,CDR3 DNA,CDR3 protein
TRBJ1-2,TRBV30,.,.,TGTGCCTGGACTCCTGGAGTGTCGTGGGACTATGGCTACACCTTC,CAWTPGVSWDYGYTF
TRBJ1-1,TRBV19,.,.,TGTGCCAGTATGGTAACAGAGAACACTGAAGCTTTCTTT,CASMVTENTEAFF
TRBJ1-2,TRBV2,.,once,TGTGCCAGCAGAGGAACAGGGTATGGCTACACCTTC,CASRGTGYGYTF
TRBJ1-5,TRBV28,.,.,TGTGCCAGCAGTTTATTGATCGGGGGAAGATCGGGCAATCAGCCCCAGCATTTT,CASSLLIGGRSGNQPQHF
TRBJ1-5,TRBV3-1/TRBV3-2,.,.,TGTGCCAGCAGCCGCGGGTCGGCTCAGCCCCAGCATTTT,CASSRGSAQPQHF
TRBJ1-5,TRBV15,.,.,TGTGCCACCGCCACAGGGTTGGGTCAGCCCCAGCATTTT,CATATGLGQPQHF
TRBJ2-5,TRBV10-3,.,.,TGTGCCATCAGTGAGGCATCAGGAGAGACCCAGTACTTC,CAISEASGETQYF
TRBJ2-7,TRBV6-2/TRBV6-3,.,.,TGTGCCAGCAGTTACCGTACCGCAGCGTACATCTCCTACGAGCAGTACTTC,CASSYRTAAYISYEQYF
TRBJ1-1,TRBV18,TRBD1,.,TGTGCCAGCTCACCAATTACAGGTCTACAGGGGAATGATTTCTTT,CASSPITGLQGNDFF
TRBJ1-1,TRBV3-1/TRBV3-2,.,.,TGTGCCAGCAGCCAAGCAAGGGGCGAAGCTTTCTTT,CASSQARGEAFF
TRBJ2-2,TRBV7-9,TRBD2,.,TGTGCCAGCAGCTTTGGATCTAGCGGTGTTACCGGGGAGCTGTTTTTT,CASSFGSSGVTGELFF
TRBJ2-7,TRBV10-3,TRBD2,.,TGTGCCATCAGTGAGCGGGGGGAGGAATCCGAGCAGTACTTC,CAISERGEESEQYF
TRBJ1-2,TRBV18,.,.,TGTGCCAGCTCCGTCAGGGGCAATGACTATGGCTACACCTTC,CASSVRGNDYGYTF
TRBJ1-5,TRBV19,.,.,TGTGCCAGTAGTACCGGGACTCTTGGGCAGCCCCAGCATTTT,CASSTGTLGQPQHF
TRBJ1-3,TRBV9,TRBD1,once,TGTGCCAGCAGCGCGCCGGACAGGGGGTCTAACTCTGGTGGAAACACCATATATTTT,CASSAPDRGSNSGGNTIYF
TRBJ1-1,TRBV7-3,.,.,TGTGCCAGCAGCGCCAACAGGGAGAACACTGAAGCTTTCTTT,CASSANRENTEAFF